This T cell receptor beta chain was sequenced during a study of control samples from healthy donors and cancer patients (dated by TCRdb to between 2020 and 2021). The library was obtained by the immunoSEQ multiplex PCR assay. TCRdb limited this immuneACCESS table to in-frame rearrangements with V and J called. A share of clones is missing; checked studies link under half to unresolved V genes, and the rest is unexplained. This sample comprises some 34,000 clones, 93% of them detected only once. Under 2% of the sample goes to the ten largest clones. Note on this clone: Its antigen target is currently unknown. No per-base quality is available; no much larger clone lies one base away.

Its CDR3 holds 12 amino acids, cysteine through phenylalanine. Only the CDR3 DNA is retained, 36 bases long and in frame from the first base. Taken from the germline V gene (reference sequence), the CDR1 and CDR2 loops are LGHDT and YNNKEL. Relative to germline, V is 4 bases shorter and J is 7 bases shorter, with 5 bases between their ends. The sequenced sample was PBMCs. The origin of this receptor is a middle-aged man with colorectal cancer. The sequence is built from TRBV3-1 (or the pseudogene TRBV3-2) and TRBJ1-6; the D gene identity is not certain. Here is the DNA: TGTGCCAGCAGCCTACCCAATTCACCCCTCCACTTT. This is translated as CASSLPNSPLHF.